This note documents a single T cell receptor (beta chain) sequence. Its antigen remains unidentified. Mismatch with germline at one junction end may stem from a read error. A modified ARM-PCR protocol with three rounds of nested PCR amplified TCRbeta. TCRdb re-called the multiplex PCR reads with MiXCR, one entry per CDR3 protein. The sample shows 200,000 to 250,000 distinct CDR3 sequences, 60% to 75% of them seen only once. Looked up from germline, CDR1 is DFQATT and CDR2 is SNEGSKA (reference sequence). This CDR3 comprises 14 residues. These data come from a study of tumor and adjacent non-tumor tissue in lung cancer. About the research overall: Stage I to III disease affected 10 men and about five women aged about 31 to 85. Findings of the study overall: Tumor tissue had significantly higher TCR diversity than normal lung.

This sample's RNA came from whole unsorted tissue. Donors were chemotherapy-naive, newly diagnosed lung cancer surgical patients in China, August–November 2014. The chain links TRBV20-1 to TRBJ1-5, with TRBD1 matching over 7 bases. This TCR came from a man in his sixties with non-small cell lung cancer. Sequencing was carried out using lung tumor tissue. The CDR3 sequence is CSASSRQGWQAQHF. The CDR3 bases are TGTAGTGCTTCCTCAAGACAGGGCTGGCAGGCCCAGCATTTT.